This TCR beta chain stems from a study of blood T cell repertoires in COVID-19. The germline gives CDR1 MNHEY, CDR2 SMNVEV (reference sequence). There are 18 residues in the CDR3. The V segment lost 2 bases and the J segment 0 bases; nucleotides outside the gene matches: 10. Produced via immunoSEQ multiplex PCR; TCRdb's table is partial and in-frame only. Of roughly 60,000 clones in the sample, approximately 81% are singletons; the top ten hold about 16%. The rearrangement joins TRBV27 to TRBJ2-7; 10 bases are a match to TRBD2. What was sequenced was peripheral blood. The clonotype was recovered from a man between 60 and 75 years old with COVID-19, enrolled during active disease. Here the CDR3 DNA reads TGTGCCAGCAGTTTAGTTTCTAGCGGGAGTCCCCGCTCCTACGAGCAGTACTTC. It encodes CASSLVSSGSPRSYEQYF.